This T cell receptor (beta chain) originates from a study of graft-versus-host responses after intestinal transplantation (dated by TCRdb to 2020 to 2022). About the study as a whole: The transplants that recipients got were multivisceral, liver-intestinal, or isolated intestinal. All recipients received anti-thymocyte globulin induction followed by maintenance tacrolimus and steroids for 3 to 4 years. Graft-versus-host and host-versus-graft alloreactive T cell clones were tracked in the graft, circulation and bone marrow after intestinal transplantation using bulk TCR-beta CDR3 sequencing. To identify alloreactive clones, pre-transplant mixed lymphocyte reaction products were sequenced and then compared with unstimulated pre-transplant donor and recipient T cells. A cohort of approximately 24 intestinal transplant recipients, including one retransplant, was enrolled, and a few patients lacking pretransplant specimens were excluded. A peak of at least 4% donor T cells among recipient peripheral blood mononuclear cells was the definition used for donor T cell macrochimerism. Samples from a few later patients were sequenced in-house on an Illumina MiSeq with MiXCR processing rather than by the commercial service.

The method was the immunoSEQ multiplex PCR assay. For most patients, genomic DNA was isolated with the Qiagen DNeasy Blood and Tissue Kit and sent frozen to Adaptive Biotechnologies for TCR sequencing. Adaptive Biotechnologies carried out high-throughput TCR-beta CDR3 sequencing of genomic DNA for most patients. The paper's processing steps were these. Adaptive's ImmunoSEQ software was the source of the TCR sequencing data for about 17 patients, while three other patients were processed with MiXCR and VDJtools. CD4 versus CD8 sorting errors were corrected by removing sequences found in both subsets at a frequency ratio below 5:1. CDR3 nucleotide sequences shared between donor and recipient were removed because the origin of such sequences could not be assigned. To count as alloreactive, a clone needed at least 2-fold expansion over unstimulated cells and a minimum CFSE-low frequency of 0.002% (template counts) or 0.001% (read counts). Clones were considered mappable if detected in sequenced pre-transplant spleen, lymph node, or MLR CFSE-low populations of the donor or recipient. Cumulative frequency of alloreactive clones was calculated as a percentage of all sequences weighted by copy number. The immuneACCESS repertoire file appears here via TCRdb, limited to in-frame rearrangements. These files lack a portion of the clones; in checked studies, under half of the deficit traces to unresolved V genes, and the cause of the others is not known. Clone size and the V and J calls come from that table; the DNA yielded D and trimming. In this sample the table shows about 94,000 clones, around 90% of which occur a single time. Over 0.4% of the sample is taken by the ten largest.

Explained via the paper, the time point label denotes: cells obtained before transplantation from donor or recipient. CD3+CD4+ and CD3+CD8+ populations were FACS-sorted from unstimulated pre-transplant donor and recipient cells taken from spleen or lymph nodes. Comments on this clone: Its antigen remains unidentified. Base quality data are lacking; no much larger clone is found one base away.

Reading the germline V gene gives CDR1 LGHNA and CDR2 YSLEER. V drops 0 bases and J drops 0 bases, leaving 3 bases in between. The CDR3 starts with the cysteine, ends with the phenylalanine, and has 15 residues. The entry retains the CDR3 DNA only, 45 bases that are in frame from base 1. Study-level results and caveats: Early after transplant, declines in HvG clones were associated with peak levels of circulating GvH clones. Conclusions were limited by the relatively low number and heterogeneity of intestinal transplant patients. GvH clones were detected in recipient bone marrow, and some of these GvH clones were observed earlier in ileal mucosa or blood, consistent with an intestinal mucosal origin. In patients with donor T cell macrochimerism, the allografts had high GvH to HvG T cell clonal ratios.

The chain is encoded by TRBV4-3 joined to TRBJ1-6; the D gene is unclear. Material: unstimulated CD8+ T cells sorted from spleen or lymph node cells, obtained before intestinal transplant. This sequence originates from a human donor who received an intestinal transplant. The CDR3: CASSQDSSYNSPLHF. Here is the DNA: TGCGCCAGCAGCCAAGACAGCTCCTATAATTCACCCCTCCACTTT.